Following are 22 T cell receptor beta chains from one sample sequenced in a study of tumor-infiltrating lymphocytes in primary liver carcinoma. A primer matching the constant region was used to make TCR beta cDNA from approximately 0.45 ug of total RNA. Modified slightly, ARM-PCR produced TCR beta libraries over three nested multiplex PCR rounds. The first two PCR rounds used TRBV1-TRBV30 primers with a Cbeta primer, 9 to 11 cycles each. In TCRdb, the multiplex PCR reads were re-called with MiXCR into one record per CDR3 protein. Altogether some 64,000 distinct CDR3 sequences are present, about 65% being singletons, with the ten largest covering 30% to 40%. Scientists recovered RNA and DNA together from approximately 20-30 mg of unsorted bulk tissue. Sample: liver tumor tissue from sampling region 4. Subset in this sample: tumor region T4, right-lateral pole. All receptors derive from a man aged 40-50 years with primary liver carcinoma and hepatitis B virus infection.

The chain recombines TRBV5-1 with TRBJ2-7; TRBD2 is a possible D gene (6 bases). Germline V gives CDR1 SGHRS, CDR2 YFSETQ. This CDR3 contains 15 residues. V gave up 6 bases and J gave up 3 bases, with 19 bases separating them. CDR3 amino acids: CASTTTNGSHYEQYF. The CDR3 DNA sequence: TGCGCCAGCACCACGACTAACGGGAGCCACTACGAGCAGTACTTC.

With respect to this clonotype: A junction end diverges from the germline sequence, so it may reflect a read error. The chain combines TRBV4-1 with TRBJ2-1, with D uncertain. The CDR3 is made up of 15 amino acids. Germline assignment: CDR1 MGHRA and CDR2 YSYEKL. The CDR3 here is CASSQRSVTYKEQFF. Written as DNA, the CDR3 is TGCGCCAGCAGCCAAAGATCTGTGACCTACAAGGAGCAGTTCTTC.

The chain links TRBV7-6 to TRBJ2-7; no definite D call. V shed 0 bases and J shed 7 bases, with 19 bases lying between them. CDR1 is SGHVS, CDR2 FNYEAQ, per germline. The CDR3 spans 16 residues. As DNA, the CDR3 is TGTGCCAGCAGCTTAGCTACCTACCATCTCCGTACGGAGCAGTACTTC. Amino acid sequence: CASSLATYHLRTEQYF.

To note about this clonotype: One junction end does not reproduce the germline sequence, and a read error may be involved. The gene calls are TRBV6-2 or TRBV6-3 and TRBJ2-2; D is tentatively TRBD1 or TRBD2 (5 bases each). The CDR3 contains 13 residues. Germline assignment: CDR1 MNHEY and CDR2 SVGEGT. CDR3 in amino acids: CASRGRNTGDLFF. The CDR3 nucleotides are TGTGCCAGTAGAGGCAGAAACACCGGGGACCTGTTTTTT.

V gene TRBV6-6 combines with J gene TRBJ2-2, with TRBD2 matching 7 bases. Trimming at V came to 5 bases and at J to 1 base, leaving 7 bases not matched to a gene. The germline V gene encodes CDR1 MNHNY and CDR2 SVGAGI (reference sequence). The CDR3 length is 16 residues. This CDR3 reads CASSIVLAWNTGELFF. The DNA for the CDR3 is TGTGCCAGCAGTATCGTACTAGCGTGGAACACCGGGGAGCTGTTTTTT.

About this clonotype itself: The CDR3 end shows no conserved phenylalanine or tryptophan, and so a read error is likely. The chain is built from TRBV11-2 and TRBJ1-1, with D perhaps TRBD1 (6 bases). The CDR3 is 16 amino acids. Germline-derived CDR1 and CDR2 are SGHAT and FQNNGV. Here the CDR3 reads CAGSRGRAGVFTKAFI. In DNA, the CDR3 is TGTGCCGGCAGCCGAGGTAGGGCAGGGGTCTTCACTAAAGCTTTCATT.

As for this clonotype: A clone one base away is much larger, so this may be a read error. The CDR3 is CATRTSARNEQYF. The CDR3 bases are TGTGCCACCAGGACTAGCGCCAGGAACGAGCAGTACTTC. The rearrangement joins TRBV2 to TRBJ2-7; 9 bases fit TRBD2. Unmatched junction bases numbered 9, after V lost 10 bases and J lost 5 bases. The germline gives CDR1 SNHLY, CDR2 FYNNEI. CDR3 length equals 13 residues.

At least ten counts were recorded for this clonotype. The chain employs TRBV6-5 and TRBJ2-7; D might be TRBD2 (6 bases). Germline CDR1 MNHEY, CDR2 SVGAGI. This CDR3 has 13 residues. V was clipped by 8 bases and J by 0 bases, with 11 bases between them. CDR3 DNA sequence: TGTGCCAGCTTAAGACTAGGCTCCTACGAGCAGTACTTC. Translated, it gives CASLRLGSYEQYF.

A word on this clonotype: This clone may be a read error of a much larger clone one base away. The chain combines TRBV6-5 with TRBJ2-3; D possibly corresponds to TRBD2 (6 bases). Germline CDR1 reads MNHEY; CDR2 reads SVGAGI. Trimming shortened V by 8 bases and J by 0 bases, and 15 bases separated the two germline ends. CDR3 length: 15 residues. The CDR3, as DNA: TGTGCCAGCTCCGGACTAACTTATAGCACAGATACGCAGTATTTT. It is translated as CASSGLTYSTDTQYF.

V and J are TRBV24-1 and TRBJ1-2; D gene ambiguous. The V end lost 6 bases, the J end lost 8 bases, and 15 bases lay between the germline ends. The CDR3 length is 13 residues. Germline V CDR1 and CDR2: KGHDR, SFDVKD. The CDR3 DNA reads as TGTGCCACCAGTCCCTCGGAACAGAACGGCTACACCTTC. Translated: CATSPSEQNGYTF.

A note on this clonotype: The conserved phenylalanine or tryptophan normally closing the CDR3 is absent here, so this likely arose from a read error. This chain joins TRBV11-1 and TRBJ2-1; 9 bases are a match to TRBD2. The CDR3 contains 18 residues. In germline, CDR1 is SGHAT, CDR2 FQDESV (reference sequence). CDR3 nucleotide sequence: TGTACCAACAGCTTATACCGCTCCGCGGGAGGGTCCTACAATGAGCAGTTCTTA. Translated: CTNSLYRSAGGSYNEQFL.

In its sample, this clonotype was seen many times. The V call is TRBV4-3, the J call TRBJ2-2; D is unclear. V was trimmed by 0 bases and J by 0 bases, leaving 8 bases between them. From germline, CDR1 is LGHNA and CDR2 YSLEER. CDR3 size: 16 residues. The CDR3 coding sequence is TGCGCCAGCAGCCAAGATAAGGGAACGAACACCGGGGAGCTGTTTTTT. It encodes CASSQDKGTNTGELFF.

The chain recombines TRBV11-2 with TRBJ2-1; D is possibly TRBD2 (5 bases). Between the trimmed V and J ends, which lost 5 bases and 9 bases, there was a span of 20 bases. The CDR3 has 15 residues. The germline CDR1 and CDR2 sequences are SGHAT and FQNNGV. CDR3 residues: CASSPQLEVLGEQFF. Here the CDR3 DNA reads TGTGCCAGCAGCCCCCAGCTGGAGGTGTTGGGTGAGCAGTTCTTC.

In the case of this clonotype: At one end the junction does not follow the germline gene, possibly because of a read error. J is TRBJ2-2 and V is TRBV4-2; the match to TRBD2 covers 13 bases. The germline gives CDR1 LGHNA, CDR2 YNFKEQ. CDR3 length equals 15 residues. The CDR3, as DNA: TGTACCAGCAAAGGGACTAGCGGGACCATCGGGGAGTTGTTTTTT. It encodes CTSKGTSGTIGELFF.

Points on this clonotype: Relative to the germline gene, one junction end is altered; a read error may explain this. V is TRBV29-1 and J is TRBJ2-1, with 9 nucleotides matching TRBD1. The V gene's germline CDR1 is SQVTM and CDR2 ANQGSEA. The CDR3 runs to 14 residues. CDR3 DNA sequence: TGCAGCGTGATGGGACAGGGCGCTTACTATGAGCAGTCCTTC. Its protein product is CSVMGQGAYYEQSF.

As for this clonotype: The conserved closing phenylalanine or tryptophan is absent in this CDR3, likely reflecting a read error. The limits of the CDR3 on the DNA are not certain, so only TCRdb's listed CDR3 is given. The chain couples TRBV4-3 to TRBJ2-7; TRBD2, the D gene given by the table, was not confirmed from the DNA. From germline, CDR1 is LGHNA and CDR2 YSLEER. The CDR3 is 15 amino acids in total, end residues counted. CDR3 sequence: CASSRDRETPYEEYL.

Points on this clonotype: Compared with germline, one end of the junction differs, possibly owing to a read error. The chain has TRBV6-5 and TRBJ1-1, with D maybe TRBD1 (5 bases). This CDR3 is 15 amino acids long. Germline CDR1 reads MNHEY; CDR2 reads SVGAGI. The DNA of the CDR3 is TGTGTCAGCAGTTACATCCGGGGCGTGAACACTGAAGCTTTCTTT. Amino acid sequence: CVSSYIRGVNTEAFF.

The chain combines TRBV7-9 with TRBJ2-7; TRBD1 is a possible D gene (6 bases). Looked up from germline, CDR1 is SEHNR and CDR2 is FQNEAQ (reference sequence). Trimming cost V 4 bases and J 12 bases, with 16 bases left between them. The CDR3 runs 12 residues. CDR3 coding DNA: TGTGCCAGCAGCTGGACAGATTACGAGTGGTACTTC. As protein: CASSWTDYEWYF.

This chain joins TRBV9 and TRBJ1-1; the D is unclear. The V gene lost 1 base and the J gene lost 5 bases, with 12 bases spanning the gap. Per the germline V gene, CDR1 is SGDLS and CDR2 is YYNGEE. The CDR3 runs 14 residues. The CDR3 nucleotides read TGTGCCAGCAGCGTACGCTTCGGGTTTACTGAAGCTTTCTTT. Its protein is CASSVRFGFTEAFF.

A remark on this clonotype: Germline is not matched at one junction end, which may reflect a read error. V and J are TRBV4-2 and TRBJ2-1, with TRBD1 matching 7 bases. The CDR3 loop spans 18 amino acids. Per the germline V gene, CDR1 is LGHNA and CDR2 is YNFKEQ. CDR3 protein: CANSQDWRTGRSYNEQFF. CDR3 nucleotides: TGTGCCAACAGCCAAGATTGGAGGACAGGCAGATCCTACAATGAGCAGTTCTTC.

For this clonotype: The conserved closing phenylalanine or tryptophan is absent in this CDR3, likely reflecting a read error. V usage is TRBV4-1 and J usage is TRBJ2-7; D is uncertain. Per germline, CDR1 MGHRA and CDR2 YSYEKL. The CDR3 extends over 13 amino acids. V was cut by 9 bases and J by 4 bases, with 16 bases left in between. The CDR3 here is CASRPGRLYEQYL. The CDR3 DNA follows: TGCGCCAGTAGGCCGGGCCGTTTGTACGAGCAGTACCTC.

Written as DNA, the CDR3 is TGTGTCAACAGTTCACGATTGACTAGCGGGTACCAAGAGACCCAGTACTTC. This translates into CVNSSRLTSGYQETQYF. The chain employs TRBV28 and TRBJ2-5; 10 nucleotides agree with TRBD2. The CDR3 length is 17 residues. CDR1 is MDHEN, CDR2 SYDVKM, per germline.